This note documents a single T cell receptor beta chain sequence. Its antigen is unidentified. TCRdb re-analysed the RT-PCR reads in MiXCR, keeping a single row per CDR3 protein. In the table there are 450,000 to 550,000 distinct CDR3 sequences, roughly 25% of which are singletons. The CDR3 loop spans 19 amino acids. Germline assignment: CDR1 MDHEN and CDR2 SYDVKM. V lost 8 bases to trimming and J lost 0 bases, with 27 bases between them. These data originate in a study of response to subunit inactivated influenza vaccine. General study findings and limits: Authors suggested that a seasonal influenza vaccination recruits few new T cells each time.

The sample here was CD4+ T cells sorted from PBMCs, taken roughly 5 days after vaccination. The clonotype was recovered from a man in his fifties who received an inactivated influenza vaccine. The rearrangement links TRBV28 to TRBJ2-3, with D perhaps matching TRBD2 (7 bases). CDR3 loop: CASVSLGGGFFRSTDTQYF. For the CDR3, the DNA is TGTGCCAGCGTATCTCTCGGCGGGGGCTTCTTCAGGAGCACAGATACGCAGTATTTT.